Below are 17 T cell receptor beta chains sequenced from a single sample in a study of blood T cell repertoires in COVID-19. Sequencing was performed with immunoSEQ multiplex PCR; in TCRdb, only in-frame clones are kept and a portion is missing. Among about 120,000 clones listed, 70% to 90% were seen once. Material for sequencing was peripheral blood. The receptors were sampled from a man between 35 and 55 years old with acute or convalescent COVID-19.

The J gene is TRBJ2-2, the V gene TRBV3-1 (or the pseudogene TRBV3-2); 10 nucleotides agree with TRBD2. This CDR3 has 19 amino acids. Germline V gives CDR1 LGHDT, CDR2 YNNKEL (reference sequence). The ends lost 0 bases at V and 1 base at J; junction bases unmatched: 8. CDR3 bases: TGTGCCAGCAGCCAAGATCCGGCGCTAGCGGGGGTGAACACCGGGGAGCTGTTTTTT. This translates into CASSQDPALAGVNTGELFF.

The chain employs TRBV3-1 (or the pseudogene TRBV3-2) and TRBJ2-7; 7 positions match TRBD2. J lost 3 bases, V lost 0 bases, and 2 bases had no gene match. Germline V gene data show CDR1 as LGHDT and CDR2 as YNNKEL (reference sequence). The CDR3 is made up of 14 amino acids. The CDR3: CASSQDGGGYEQYF. In nucleotides, the CDR3 is TGTGCCAGCAGCCAAGATGGCGGGGGCTACGAGCAGTACTTC.

The chain employs TRBV20-1 and TRBJ2-1; 8 bases map to TRBD1. The germline gives CDR1 DFQATT, CDR2 SNEGSKA (reference sequence). CDR3 length equals 11 residues. The junction had 4 bases not matched to a gene; V was cut back by 6 bases and J by 9 bases. CDR3 residues: CSAHRGAEQFF. In DNA, the CDR3 is TGCAGTGCCCACAGGGGGGCTGAGCAGTTCTTC.

The rearrangement uses TRBV3-1 (or the pseudogene TRBV3-2) and TRBJ2-1; TRBD2 aligns across 7 bases. This CDR3 comprises 16 residues. Germline V gene data show CDR1 as LGHDT and CDR2 as YNNKEL (reference sequence). J was trimmed by 5 bases and V by 4 bases; bases with no gene match: 11. CDR3 in DNA: TGTGCCAGCAGCCCTGTTGGGGGGGGGTTAAACAATGAGCAGTTCTTC. This gives the protein CASSPVGGGLNNEQFF.

As DNA, the CDR3 is TGTGCCAGCAGCGTAGGGACCCTTCAGGGGGCTAGCCGCGGCTACACCTTC. Translated, it gives CASSVGTLQGASRGYTF. The rearrangement links TRBV7-9 to TRBJ1-2; TRBD1 aligns across 8 bases. With 5 bases clipped from V and 8 bases from J, the junction kept 19 bases outside the gene matches. The CDR3 is 17 residues long. The germline V gene has CDR1 SEHNR and CDR2 FQNEAQ (reference sequence).

A single count supports this clone. The DNA of the CDR3 is TGTGCCAGCAGCTCCGACAGGGGACATTCACCCCTCCACTTT. It is translated as CASSSDRGHSPLHF. The chain couples TRBV11-1 to TRBJ1-6, with 8 bases that match TRBD1. Germline V CDR1 and CDR2: SGHAT, FQDESV (reference sequence). After removal of 4 bases from V and 8 bases from J, the junction contained 4 bases not matched to a gene. The CDR3 loop spans 14 amino acids.

The rearrangement joins TRBV29-1 to TRBJ1-4; D perhaps matches TRBD1 (5 bases). Trimming stripped 4 bases from V and 5 bases from J, with 14 bases between. Germline CDR1 and CDR2: SQVTM and ANQGSEA. The CDR3 is made up of 14 amino acids. CDR3 sequence reads: CSVGPRGSNEKLFF. The DNA for the CDR3 is TGCAGCGTTGGCCCGCGGGGCTCCAATGAAAAACTGTTTTTT.

The chain has TRBV14 and TRBJ2-3, with D possibly TRBD1 on 6 matching bases. Trimming pared 5 bases from V and 2 bases from J, leaving 11 bases between. The CDR3 runs to 14 residues. Per the germline V gene, CDR1 is SGHDN and CDR2 is FVKESK. CDR3 in amino acids: CASSKGQHTDTQYF. The CDR3 DNA is TGTGCCAGCAGCAAAGGACAGCACACAGATACGCAGTATTTT.

The chain links TRBV30 to TRBJ2-2; 7 nucleotides agree with TRBD2. The ends lost 4 bases at V and 7 bases at J; junction bases unmatched: 12. Germline V gene sequence: CDR1 GTSNPN, CDR2 SVGIG (reference sequence). This CDR3 has 15 residues. For the CDR3, the DNA is TGTGCCTGGACCGGGCGGGGAGGGCCGGTCGGGGAGCTGTTTTTT. This gives the protein CAWTGRGGPVGELFF.

The V call is TRBV6-5, the J call TRBJ2-1; D gene ambiguous. Germline CDR1 is MNHEY and CDR2 is SVGAGI. V shed 5 bases and J shed 2 bases, with 13 bases lying between them. The CDR3 spans 15 residues. The CDR3 sequence: CASSPRLETYNEQFF. DNA of the CDR3: TGTGCCAGCAGTCCAAGACTGGAAACCTACAATGAGCAGTTCTTC.

The V call is TRBV19, the J call TRBJ1-1, with D perhaps matching TRBD1 (5 bases). The germline V gene has CDR1 LNHDA and CDR2 SQIVND (reference sequence). The CDR3 has 13 residues. V dropped 5 bases and J dropped 2 bases, with 9 bases sitting between them. The CDR3: CASSPGLNTEAFF. CDR3 coding DNA: TGTGCCAGTAGTCCGGGACTAAACACTGAAGCTTTCTTT.

The gene calls are TRBV12-5 and TRBJ1-1; D gene ambiguous. This CDR3 comprises 18 residues. Germline V gene lookup returns CDR1 LGHNT and CDR2 FRNRAP. V lost 6 bases and J 4 bases, leaving 27 bases between the germline ends. CDR3 bases: TGTGCTAGTGGCAACGAACTCCTCACGGGAGGCGGTGGCACTGAAGCTTTCTTT. It is translated as CASGNELLTGGGGTEAFF.

This clone was observed a few times. The V call is TRBV4-1, the J call TRBJ2-7, with TRBD1 identical over 10 bases. The CDR3 runs 15 residues. V was clipped by 4 bases and J by 3 bases; unmatched bases: 6. The V gene's germline CDR1 is MGHRA and CDR2 YSYEKL. The CDR3 DNA follows: TGCGCCAGCAGCCCGGTGGGGACAGGGGACTACGAGCAGTACTTC. This sequence encodes CASSPVGTGDYEQYF.

The genes are TRBV10-2 and TRBJ1-2; tentatively, D is TRBD1 (6 bases). Germline loops: CDR1 WSHSY, CDR2 SAAADI. This CDR3 has 18 residues. V was shortened by 1 base and J by 7 bases, with 25 bases between the two germline ends. In DNA, the CDR3 is TGCGCCAGCAGTGAGTTAGCTTCGGGACAAGCCCGGGAGGTTGGCTACACCTTC. It translates to CASSELASGQAREVGYTF.

This chain uses TRBV10-2 with TRBJ1-1; weak D call: TRBD1 (5 bases). CDR1 and CDR2 from the germline V gene are WSHSY and SAAADI. The CDR3 contains 16 residues. Trimming removed 10 bases at V and 0 bases at J, with 21 bases between. The CDR3 DNA reads as TGCGCCACCGAAACCCCGCGGGGCGGTCTGAACACTGAAGCTTTCTTT. It translates to CATETPRGGLNTEAFF.

V is TRBV7-2 and J is TRBJ1-5; 12 nucleotides agree with TRBD1. The germline V gene has CDR1 SGHTA and CDR2 FQGNSA. The ends lost 4 bases at V and 7 bases at J; junction bases unmatched: 8. This CDR3 has 16 residues. Here the CDR3 reads CASSSSGTGGGQPQHF. The DNA for the CDR3 is TGTGCCAGCAGCTCTAGTGGGACAGGGGGCGGGCAGCCCCAGCATTTT.

The rearrangement links TRBV5-4 to TRBJ2-3, with a possible D match to TRBD2 (7 bases). Trimming took 4 bases from V and 4 from J, leaving 10 bases between them. The V gene's germline CDR1 is SGHNT and CDR2 YYREEE (reference sequence). The CDR3 totals 13 residues. CDR3 DNA sequence: TGTGCCAGCAGCGCGGGGGCCTCAGATACGCAGTATTTT. Protein product: CASSAGASDTQYF.